This T cell receptor beta chain originates from a study of HIV-infected children after antiretroviral therapy interruption. A 3' RACE protocol on RNA, with unique molecular identifiers, produced the TCR library. MiXCR, applied by TCRdb to the 3' RACE reads, yields one record per CDR3 protein. The sample has under 50,000 distinct CDR3 sequences, around 4.5% seen once. Regarding treatment: PENTA 11 planned treatment interruption arm or continuous ART arm. At least 5 million viable PBMCs were required per cryopreserved sample. In this sample, this clonotype turned up many times. Germline V gene sequence: CDR1 PRHDT, CDR2 FYEKMQ (reference sequence). There are 14 residues in the CDR3. The germline V and J ends were trimmed by 10 bases and 8 bases, with 21 bases remaining between them.

The TCR originated in a pool of human donors with HIV. V usage is TRBV13 and J usage is TRBJ2-1, with D perhaps assigned TRBD1 or TRBD2 (6 bases each). Source: CD45RA+ CD4+ T cells from PBMCs, pooled from several time points, taken from a donor given antiretroviral therapy, either interrupted or continuous. The sample's subset: naive CD4+ CD45RA+ CD45RO- T cells. The CDR3 DNA follows: TGTGCCAAACTAAGGGGGGACCCCCTCCATGAGCAGTTCTTC. Amino acid sequence: CAKLRGDPLHEQFF.